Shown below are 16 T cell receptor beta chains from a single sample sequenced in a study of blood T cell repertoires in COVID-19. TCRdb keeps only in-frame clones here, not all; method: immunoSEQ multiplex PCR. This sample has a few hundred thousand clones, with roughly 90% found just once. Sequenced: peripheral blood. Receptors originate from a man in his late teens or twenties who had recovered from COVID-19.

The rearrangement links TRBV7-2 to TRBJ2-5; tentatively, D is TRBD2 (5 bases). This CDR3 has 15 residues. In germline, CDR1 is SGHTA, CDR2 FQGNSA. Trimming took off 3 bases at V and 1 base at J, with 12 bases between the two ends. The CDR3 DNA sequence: TGTGCCAGCAGCTTCTCCTGGCTAGCCCAAGAGACCCAGTACTTC. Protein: CASSFSWLAQETQYF.

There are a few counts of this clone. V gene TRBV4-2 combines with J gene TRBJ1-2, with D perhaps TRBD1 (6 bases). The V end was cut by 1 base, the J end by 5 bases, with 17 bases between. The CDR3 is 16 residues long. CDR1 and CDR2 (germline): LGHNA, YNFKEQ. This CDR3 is CASSQVSLQGEYGYTF. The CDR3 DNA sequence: TGTGCCAGCAGCCAAGTGAGCCTACAGGGCGAATATGGCTACACCTTC.

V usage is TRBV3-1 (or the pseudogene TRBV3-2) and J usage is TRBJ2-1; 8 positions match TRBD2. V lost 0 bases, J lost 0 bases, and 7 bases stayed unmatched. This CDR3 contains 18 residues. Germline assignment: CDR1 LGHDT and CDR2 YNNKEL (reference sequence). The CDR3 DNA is TGTGCCAGCAGCCAAGACCCACTAGCGGCAAGCTCCTACAATGAGCAGTTCTTC. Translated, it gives CASSQDPLAASSYNEQFF.

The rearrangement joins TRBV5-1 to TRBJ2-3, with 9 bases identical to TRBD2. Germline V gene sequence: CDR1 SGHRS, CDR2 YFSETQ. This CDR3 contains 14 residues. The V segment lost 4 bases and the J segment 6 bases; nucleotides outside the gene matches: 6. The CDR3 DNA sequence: TGCGCCAGCAGCAGGGCGGGAGGGGACGATACGCAGTATTTT. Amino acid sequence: CASSRAGGDDTQYF.

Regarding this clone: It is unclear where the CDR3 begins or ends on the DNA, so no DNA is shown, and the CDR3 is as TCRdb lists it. CDR3: CATPDYSCYNEQFF. V and J are TRBV10-1 and TRBJ2-1; the table's D gene call, TRBD2, was not cross checked with the DNA. Germline lookup yields CDR1 WNHNN and CDR2 SYGVQD (reference sequence). With termini counted, the CDR3 has 14 amino acids.

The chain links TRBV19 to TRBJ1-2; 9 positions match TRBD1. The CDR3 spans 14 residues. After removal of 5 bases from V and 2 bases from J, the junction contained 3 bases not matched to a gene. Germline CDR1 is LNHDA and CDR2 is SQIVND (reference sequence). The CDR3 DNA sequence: TGTGCCAGTAGTGATACAGGGGGCAACTATGGCTACACCTTC. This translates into CASSDTGGNYGYTF.

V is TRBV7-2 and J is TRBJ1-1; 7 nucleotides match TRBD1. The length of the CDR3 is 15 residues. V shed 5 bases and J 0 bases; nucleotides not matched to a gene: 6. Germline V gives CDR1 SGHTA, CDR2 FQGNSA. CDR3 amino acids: CASSRQGILNTEAFF. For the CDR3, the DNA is TGTGCCAGCAGCAGACAGGGAATTTTGAACACTGAAGCTTTCTTT.

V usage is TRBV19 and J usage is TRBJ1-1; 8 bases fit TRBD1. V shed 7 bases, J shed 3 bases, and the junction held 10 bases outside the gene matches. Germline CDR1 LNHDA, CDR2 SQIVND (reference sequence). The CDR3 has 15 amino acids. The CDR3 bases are TGTGCCAGTACCCCTGTGGACAGGGAGGACACTGAAGCTTTCTTT. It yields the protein CASTPVDREDTEAFF.

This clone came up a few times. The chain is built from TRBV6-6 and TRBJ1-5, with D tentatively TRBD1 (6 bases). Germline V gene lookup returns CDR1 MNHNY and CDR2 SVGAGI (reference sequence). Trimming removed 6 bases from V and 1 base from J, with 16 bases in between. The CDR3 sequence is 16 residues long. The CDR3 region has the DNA TGTGCCAGCAGCCCTACAGGGATGCGAAGCAATCAGCCCCAGCATTTT. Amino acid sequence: CASSPTGMRSNQPQHF.

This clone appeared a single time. In DNA, the CDR3 is TGTGCCAGCAGTGATGGTTTCGGAGCCGAGCAGTACTTC. Translated: CASSDGFGAEQYF. V usage is TRBV6-4 and J usage is TRBJ2-7; no firm D call. CDR1 is MRHNA and CDR2 is SNTAGT in the germline V gene. The V end was cut by 3 bases, the J end by 6 bases, with 12 bases between. This CDR3 has 13 amino acids.

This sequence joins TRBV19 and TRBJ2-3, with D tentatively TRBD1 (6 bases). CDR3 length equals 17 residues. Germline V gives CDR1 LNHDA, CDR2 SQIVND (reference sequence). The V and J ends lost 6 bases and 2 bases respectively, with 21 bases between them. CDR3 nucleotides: TGTGCCAGTAGCCCCACACCTAGGGGGTGGACCACAGATACGCAGTATTTT. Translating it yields CASSPTPRGWTTDTQYF.

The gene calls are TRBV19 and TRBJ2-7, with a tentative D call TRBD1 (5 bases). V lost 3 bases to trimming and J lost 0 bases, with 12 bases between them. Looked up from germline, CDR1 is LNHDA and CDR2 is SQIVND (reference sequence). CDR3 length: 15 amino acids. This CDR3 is CASSISRASSYEQYF. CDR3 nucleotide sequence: TGTGCCAGTAGTATCAGCAGGGCCAGCTCCTACGAGCAGTACTTC.

CDR3 DNA: TGTGCCAGCAGGCGACAGGGGAGTGACGAGACCCAGTACTTC. Translation gives CASRRQGSDETQYF. The rearrangement uses TRBV3-1 (or the pseudogene TRBV3-2) and TRBJ2-5; 8 bases are shared with TRBD1. The V gene's germline CDR1 is LGHDT and CDR2 YNNKEL (reference sequence). The CDR3 runs to 14 residues. Trimming cost V 6 bases and J 5 bases; bases outside gene matches: 8.

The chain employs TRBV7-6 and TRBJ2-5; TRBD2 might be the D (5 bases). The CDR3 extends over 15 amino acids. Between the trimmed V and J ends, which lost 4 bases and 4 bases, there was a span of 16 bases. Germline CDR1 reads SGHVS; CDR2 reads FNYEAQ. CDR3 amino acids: CASSSLRGPGETQYF. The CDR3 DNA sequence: TGTGCCAGCAGCTCCCTCCGGGGTCCCGGAGAGACCCAGTACTTC. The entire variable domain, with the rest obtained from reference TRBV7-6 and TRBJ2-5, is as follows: GAGVSQSPRYKVTKRGQDVALRCDPISGHVSLYWYRQALGQGPEFLTYFNYEAQQDKSGLPNDRFSAERPEGSISTLTIQRTEQRDSAMYRCASSSLRGPGETQYFGPGTRLLVL.

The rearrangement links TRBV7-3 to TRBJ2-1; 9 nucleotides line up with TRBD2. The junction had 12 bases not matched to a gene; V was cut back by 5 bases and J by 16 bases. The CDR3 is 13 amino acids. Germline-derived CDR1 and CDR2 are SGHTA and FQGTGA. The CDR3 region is CASSRLAGPPEFF. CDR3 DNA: TGTGCCAGCAGCCGTCTAGCGGGGCCCCCGGAATTCTTC.

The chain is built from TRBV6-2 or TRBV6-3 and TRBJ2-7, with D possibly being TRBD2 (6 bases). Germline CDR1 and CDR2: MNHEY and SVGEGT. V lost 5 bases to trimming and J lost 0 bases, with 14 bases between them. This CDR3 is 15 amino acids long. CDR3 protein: CASSRSSGVSYEQYF. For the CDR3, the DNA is TGTGCCAGCAGTCGATCTTCGGGGGTCTCCTACGAGCAGTACTTC.